These T cell receptor beta chains were read from a single sample in a study of shared clonotypes between healthy human individuals. The table came from immunoSEQ multiplex PCR; TCRdb's copy has only in-frame clones and leaves some out. The data show about 470,000 clones, about four fifths seen once. The specimen was PBMCs. The source of these receptors is a woman aged 40 to 50 in good health. Some clones in this sample may be carry-over from other donors' samples. The CDR3 runs from the conserved cysteine through the conserved F or W. Each record gives: CDR3 length, D gene, J gene, V gene, clone size, CDR3 protein, CDR3 DNA. D genes are given only for firm matches. Size is omitted from some rows. Given values are once, few, many or a class for expanded clones.

len: 15
d_gene: TRBD1
j_gene: TRBJ2-2
v_gene: TRBV5-5
abundance: -
CDR3aa: CASSFRQGGFGELFF
CDR3nt: TGTGCCAGCAGCTTTCGACAGGGGGGATTCGGGGAGCTGTTTTTT

len: 14
d_gene: TRBD1
j_gene: TRBJ2-7
v_gene: TRBV29-1
abundance: many
CDR3aa: CSVEGDRGLDEQYF
CDR3nt: TGCAGCGTTGAAGGAGACAGGGGGCTCGACGAGCAGTACTTC

len: 13
d_gene: -
j_gene: TRBJ2-7
v_gene: TRBV18
abundance: -
CDR3aa: CASSPYVDYEQYF
CDR3nt: TGTGCCAGCTCACCGTACGTAGACTACGAGCAGTACTTC

len: 14
d_gene: -
j_gene: TRBJ2-3
v_gene: TRBV5-1
abundance: -
CDR3aa: CASSETQTTDTQYF
CDR3nt: TGCGCCAGCAGCGAGACCCAGACCACAGATACGCAGTATTTT

len: 16
d_gene: TRBD1
j_gene: TRBJ1-2
v_gene: TRBV19
abundance: -
CDR3aa: CASSRTRQGANYGYTF
CDR3nt: TGTGCCAGTAGTCGAACTAGACAGGGGGCAAACTATGGCTACACCTTC

len: 15
d_gene: -
j_gene: TRBJ1-4
v_gene: TRBV6-5
abundance: -
CDR3aa: CASSYYPATNEKLFF
CDR3nt: TGTGCCAGCAGTTACTACCCGGCAACTAATGAAAAACTGTTTTTT

len: 16
d_gene: TRBD1
j_gene: TRBJ1-3
v_gene: TRBV30
abundance: -
CDR3aa: CAWGRGQTSSGNTIYF
CDR3nt: TGTGCCTGGGGAAGGGGACAGACAAGCTCTGGAAACACCATATATTTT

len: 15
d_gene: -
j_gene: TRBJ1-5
v_gene: TRBV7-2
abundance: -
CDR3aa: CASSLEGTTNQPQHF
CDR3nt: TGTGCCAGCAGCTTAGAAGGGACGACCAATCAGCCCCAGCATTTT

len: 11
d_gene: -
j_gene: TRBJ2-7
v_gene: TRBV7-9
abundance: -
CDR3aa: CASSFSYEQYF
CDR3nt: TGTGCCAGCAGCTTTTCGTACGAGCAGTACTTC

len: 14
d_gene: -
j_gene: TRBJ1-4
v_gene: TRBV18
abundance: -
CDR3aa: CASSPYGGGEKLFF
CDR3nt: TGTGCCAGCTCACCATACGGTGGAGGAGAAAAACTGTTTTTT

len: 11
d_gene: -
j_gene: TRBJ1-1
v_gene: TRBV2
abundance: -
CDR3aa: CASKIDPEAFF
CDR3nt: TGTGCCAGCAAGATTGACCCTGAAGCTTTCTTT

len: 15
d_gene: -
j_gene: TRBJ2-7
v_gene: TRBV30
abundance: -
CDR3aa: CAWSVGGGLSYEQYF
CDR3nt: TGTGCCTGGAGTGTAGGTGGCGGACTCTCCTACGAGCAGTACTTC

len: 17
d_gene: TRBD1
j_gene: TRBJ1-5
v_gene: TRBV2
abundance: once
CDR3aa: CASSEWQGALSNQPQHF
CDR3nt: TGTGCCAGCAGTGAATGGCAGGGGGCGCTGAGCAATCAGCCCCAGCATTTT

len: 15
d_gene: -
j_gene: TRBJ2-2
v_gene: TRBV18
abundance: -
CDR3aa: CASSPDYGGTGELFF
CDR3nt: TGTGCCAGCTCACCAGACTATGGCGGCACCGGGGAGCTGTTTTTT

len: 14
d_gene: TRBD2
j_gene: TRBJ2-7
v_gene: TRBV30
abundance: -
CDR3aa: CAWNRLAASYEQYF
CDR3nt: TGTGCCTGGAACCGTCTAGCGGCCAGCTACGAGCAGTACTTC

len: 16
d_gene: TRBD1
j_gene: TRBJ1-2
v_gene: TRBV5-4
abundance: -
CDR3aa: CASSLAVEGTEGGYTF
CDR3nt: TGTGCCAGCAGCTTGGCCGTAGAGGGGACAGAGGGAGGCTACACCTTC

len: 13
d_gene: -
j_gene: TRBJ2-2
v_gene: TRBV2
abundance: -
CDR3aa: CASSGQNTGELFF
CDR3nt: TGTGCCAGCAGTGGACAGAACACCGGGGAGCTGTTTTTT

len: 18
d_gene: TRBD2
j_gene: TRBJ2-7
v_gene: TRBV4-2
abundance: -
CDR3aa: CASSSITSGRAISYEQYF
CDR3nt: TGTGCCAGCAGCTCTATTACTAGCGGGAGGGCCATTTCCTACGAGCAGTACTTC

len: 13
d_gene: -
j_gene: TRBJ2-2
v_gene: TRBV6-5
abundance: few
CDR3aa: CASSLALTGELFF
CDR3nt: TGTGCCAGCAGTTTGGCGTTGACCGGGGAGCTGTTTTTT

len: 15
d_gene: -
j_gene: TRBJ2-1
v_gene: TRBV4-2
abundance: -
CDR3aa: CASSQVSFSYNEQFF
CDR3nt: TGTGCCAGCAGCCAAGTATCCTTCTCCTACAATGAGCAGTTCTTC

len: 13
d_gene: -
j_gene: TRBJ1-5
v_gene: TRBV30
abundance: -
CDR3aa: CAWSVRGDQPQHF
CDR3nt: TGTGCCTGGAGTGTACGGGGGGATCAGCCCCAGCATTTT

len: 12
d_gene: -
j_gene: TRBJ1-2
v_gene: TRBV28
abundance: few
CDR3aa: CASNLGFHGYTF
CDR3nt: TGTGCCAGCAACCTGGGATTTCATGGCTACACCTTC

len: 13
d_gene: -
j_gene: TRBJ1-5
v_gene: TRBV6-6
abundance: -
CDR3aa: CASSKQGNQPQHF
CDR3nt: TGTGCCAGCAGTAAGCAGGGGAATCAGCCCCAGCATTTT

len: 15
d_gene: -
j_gene: TRBJ2-1
v_gene: TRBV6-1
abundance: -
CDR3aa: CASSEGGTTNNEQFF
CDR3nt: TGTGCCAGCAGTGAAGGGGGGACAACTAACAATGAGCAGTTCTTC

len: 17
d_gene: TRBD2
j_gene: TRBJ2-1
v_gene: TRBV7-8
abundance: -
CDR3aa: CASSSGLAGSRGYEQFF
CDR3nt: TGTGCCAGCAGCTCGGGACTAGCGGGATCGCGTGGGTATGAGCAGTTCTTC

len: 12
d_gene: TRBD1
j_gene: TRBJ1-1
v_gene: TRBV2
abundance: many
CDR3aa: CAAGRGPTEAFF
CDR3nt: TGTGCAGCCGGGAGGGGGCCCACTGAAGCTTTCTTT

len: 16
d_gene: -
j_gene: TRBJ1-2
v_gene: TRBV5-4
abundance: -
CDR3aa: CASSPRVGPEGHGYTF
CDR3nt: TGTGCCAGCAGCCCCAGGGTGGGGCCGGAGGGACATGGCTACACCTTC

len: 13
d_gene: -
j_gene: TRBJ2-7
v_gene: TRBV7-2
abundance: -
CDR3aa: CASSPSPSIEQYF
CDR3nt: TGTGCCAGCAGCCCCAGCCCGTCGATCGAGCAGTACTTC

len: 14
d_gene: -
j_gene: TRBJ2-7
v_gene: TRBV7-2
abundance: -
CDR3aa: CASSLDPLPGEQYF
CDR3nt: TGTGCCAGCAGCTTAGATCCCCTCCCTGGAGAGCAGTACTTC

len: 13
d_gene: -
j_gene: TRBJ2-1
v_gene: TRBV7-9
abundance: -
CDR3aa: CASSLASLNEQFF
CDR3nt: TGTGCCAGCAGCTTAGCAAGTTTAAATGAGCAGTTCTTC

len: 14
d_gene: TRBD1
j_gene: TRBJ2-4
v_gene: TRBV11-2
abundance: -
CDR3aa: CASSLGTGEDIQYF
CDR3nt: TGTGCCAGCAGCCTGGGGACAGGGGAAGACATTCAGTACTTC

len: 16
d_gene: TRBD2
j_gene: TRBJ2-7
v_gene: TRBV9
abundance: many
CDR3aa: CASSVGVSGSLHEQYF
CDR3nt: TGTGCCAGCAGCGTAGGGGTAAGCGGGAGCCTCCACGAGCAGTACTTC

len: 14
d_gene: -
j_gene: TRBJ2-2
v_gene: TRBV7-5
abundance: -
CDR3aa: CASTLAGGTGELFF
CDR3nt: TGTGCCAGCACCCTCGCAGGGGGCACCGGGGAGCTGTTTTTT

len: 15
d_gene: TRBD2
j_gene: TRBJ2-1
v_gene: TRBV11-2
abundance: -
CDR3aa: CASSSVLAGYNEQFF
CDR3nt: TGTGCCAGCAGCTCCGTTCTAGCGGGATACAATGAGCAGTTCTTC

len: 14
d_gene: TRBD1
j_gene: TRBJ1-3
v_gene: TRBV2
abundance: few
CDR3aa: CASSGQGFRYTIYF
CDR3nt: TGTGCCAGCAGCGGACAGGGGTTTCGGTACACCATATATTTT

len: 13
d_gene: TRBD1
j_gene: TRBJ2-7
v_gene: TRBV27
abundance: -
CDR3aa: CASSTGQGGEQYF
CDR3nt: TGTGCCAGCAGTACGGGACAGGGAGGCGAGCAGTACTTC

len: 15
d_gene: -
j_gene: TRBJ2-5
v_gene: TRBV9
abundance: -
CDR3aa: CASSVDPRGGETQYF
CDR3nt: TGTGCCAGCAGCGTAGATCCGAGGGGCGGCGAGACCCAGTACTTC

len: 15
d_gene: -
j_gene: TRBJ1-1
v_gene: TRBV18
abundance: -
CDR3aa: CASSPQLQGNTEAFF
CDR3nt: TGTGCCAGCTCACCACAACTACAGGGTAACACTGAAGCTTTCTTT